These 8 T cell receptor beta chains were all obtained from the same sample, sequenced in a study of blood T cell repertoires in COVID-19. TCRdb's table, derived via immunoSEQ multiplex PCR, lists solely in-frame clones and lacks some. The sample lists 40,000 to 50,000 clones, approximately 87% occurring once. Sequenced sample: peripheral blood. The source is a woman of 80 years or more with COVID-19, enrolled during active disease.

The chain links TRBV19 to TRBJ2-7; 9 nucleotides line up with TRBD1. J was trimmed by 2 bases and V by 6 bases; bases with no gene match: 8. The CDR3 is 15 residues long. Germline V gene data show CDR1 as LNHDA and CDR2 as SQIVND (reference sequence). In DNA, the CDR3 is TGTGCCAGTAGCGCCGGGACAGGGAGCCCCTACGAGCAGTACTTC. Amino acids: CASSAGTGSPYEQYF.

The chain joins TRBV29-1 to TRBJ1-4, with D unresolved. Trimming took off 3 bases at V and 8 bases at J, with 13 bases between the two ends. Germline CDR1 SQVTM, CDR2 ANQGSEA. The CDR3 runs 13 residues. The CDR3 nucleotides read TGCAGCGTTGAGGGGATCGGGAGGGAAAAACTGTTTTTT. Protein sequence: CSVEGIGREKLFF.

The rearrangement joins TRBV27 to TRBJ1-2; a possible D gene is TRBD1 (5 bases). There are 14 residues in the CDR3. Germline lookup yields CDR1 MNHEY and CDR2 SMNVEV (reference sequence). Trimming removed 6 bases from V and 4 bases from J, with 15 bases in between. The CDR3, as DNA: TGTGCCAGCAGGGGCCGGGGGATCATCTATGGCTACACCTTC. Its protein product is CASRGRGIIYGYTF.

V is TRBV10-1 and J is TRBJ1-1; no firm D call. Germline assignment: CDR1 WNHNN and CDR2 SYGVQD (reference sequence). Trimming cost V 6 bases and J 1 base, with 9 bases left between them. The CDR3 is made up of 13 amino acids. Here the CDR3 reads CASSVGRNTEAFF. The CDR3 nucleotides are TGCGCCAGCAGCGTGGGGAGGAACACTGAAGCTTTCTTT.

V gene TRBV9 combines with J gene TRBJ1-4, with D maybe TRBD1 (5 bases). CDR1 is SGDLS and CDR2 is YYNGEE in the germline V gene. CDR3 length equals 16 residues. Trimming removed 3 bases from V and 10 bases from J, with 22 bases in between. The CDR3 DNA is TGTGCCAGCAGCGACGAATTACCGGGCCCGGGGGGAAAACTGTTTTTT. Protein product: CASSDELPGPGGKLFF.

The rearrangement joins TRBV28 to TRBJ1-3; 7 nucleotides match TRBD1. The germline V gene has CDR1 MDHEN and CDR2 SYDVKM. CDR3 length equals 15 residues. V was clipped by 7 bases and J by 12 bases; unmatched bases: 18. CDR3 coding DNA: TGTGCCAGCACCTTGGGGGGTTGGGCAGGGGGTATCATATATTTT. Protein sequence: CASTLGGWAGGIIYF.

The rearrangement joins TRBV6-2 or TRBV6-3 to TRBJ1-2; tentatively, D is TRBD1 (5 bases). The V gene lost 2 bases and the J gene lost 7 bases, with 11 bases spanning the gap. The CDR3 extends over 13 amino acids. CDR1 is MNHEY, CDR2 SVGEGT, per germline. The CDR3 spells CASSYLTAIGYTF. CDR3 DNA sequence: TGTGCCAGCAGTTACCTGACAGCTATTGGCTACACCTTC.

This clone was counted once. The rearrangement links TRBV7-9 to TRBJ1-5; tentative D call: TRBD1 (6 bases). This CDR3 has 15 amino acids. Germline V gene data show CDR1 as SEHNR and CDR2 as FQNEAQ (reference sequence). Trimming took 3 bases from V and 4 from J, leaving 13 bases between them. CDR3 nucleotide sequence: TGTGCCAGCAGCTTGGCTGGACAGCCTAATCAGCCCCAGCATTTT. This gives the protein CASSLAGQPNQPQHF.